Sequencing of this TCR beta chain was carried out in a study of CD8 T cells in ankylosing spondylitis. TCRdb analysed the 5' RACE reads with MiXCR anew, one entry per CDR3 protein. Among more than 250,000 distinct CDR3 sequences listed, around 10% were seen once. In this sample, this clonotype turned up many times. CDR1 is LGHDT, CDR2 YNNKEL, per germline (reference sequence). The CDR3 is 14 amino acids. V dropped 4 bases and J dropped 6 bases, with 16 bases sitting between them. The sequenced sample was blood, either unsorted or a sorted T cell fraction (not recorded which). The V and J genes are TRBV3-1 and TRBJ2-7, with TRBD2 as a possible D gene (6 bases). The clonotype originates from a female donor with ankylosing spondylitis or in good health (not recorded which). The DNA of the CDR3 is TGTGCCAGCAGCCTGGGACTCCAGGGTTCCGAGCAGTACTTC. This translates into CASSLGLQGSEQYF.